Following are 9 T cell receptor beta chains from one sample sequenced in a study of post-analysis software for immune sequencing data. Regarding the study as a whole: Patients had higher frequencies than controls of five TRBV segments, including TRBV5-6, TRBV5-1 and TRBV20-1.

These receptors have no known antigen. Unique molecular identifiers had been added to the TCR beta cDNA libraries. One entry per CDR3 protein results from TCRdb running MiXCR on the PCR reads. The top ten hold more than 0.45% of the sample, which has roughly 700,000 distinct CDR3 sequences, about 32% seen once. Specimen: blood. These receptors came from a girl aged 5-17 years with multiple sclerosis.

This clonotype was picked up a small number of times. The V and J genes are TRBV5-1 and TRBJ2-3; 8 bases fit TRBD2. The germline V gene encodes CDR1 SGHRS and CDR2 YFSETQ. The CDR3 consists of 15 residues. V was pared by 2 bases and J by 5 bases, with 7 bases of the junction left unmatched. The CDR3 DNA reads TGCGCCAGCAGCTTACACTCGACTAGCGAAGATACGCAGTATTTT. Amino acid sequence: CASSLHSTSEDTQYF.

The chain employs TRBV24-1 and TRBJ2-1; tentatively, D is TRBD1 (6 bases). CDR1 is KGHDR, CDR2 SFDVKD, per germline. V dropped 5 bases and J dropped 8 bases, with 15 bases sitting between them. The CDR3 consists of 14 residues. CDR3 protein: CATSAPGQYDEQFF. The CDR3 DNA reads as TGTGCCACCAGTGCCCCAGGACAGTACGATGAGCAGTTCTTC.

The chain recombines TRBV5-6 with TRBJ1-6, with D perhaps matching TRBD1 (6 bases). The ends were cut back, 4 bases at V and 9 bases at J, with 17 bases in the middle. The CDR3 is 15 amino acids. Germline CDR1 is SGHDT and CDR2 is YYEEEE. The CDR3 protein is CASSLQGQGSSPLHF. The CDR3 nucleotides are TGTGCCAGCAGCCTGCAGGGGCAGGGAAGTTCACCCCTCCACTTT.

The J gene is TRBJ2-7, the V gene TRBV15, with 8 bases aligning to TRBD1. Germline V gene data show CDR1 as LNHNV and CDR2 as YYDKDF (reference sequence). This CDR3 is built from 16 residues. V lost 0 bases and J lost 5; bases outside the gene matches: 9. CDR3 in amino acids: CATSREATGVRHEQYF. Written as DNA, the CDR3 is TGTGCCACCAGCAGAGAAGCGACAGGGGTTCGACACGAGCAGTACTTC. The full variable domain, completed using reference TRBV15 and TRBJ2-7, is DAMVIQNPRYQVTQFGKPVTLSCSQTLNHNVMYWYQQKSSQAPKLLFHYYDKDFNNEADTPDNFQSRRPNTSFCFLDIRSPGLGDTAMYLCATSREATGVRHEQYFGPGTRLTVT.

The CDR3 DNA reads TGCAGCGTGGACGAACTAGTGCGCGGTGAGCAGTTCTTC. It encodes CSVDELVRGEQFF. V usage is TRBV29-1 and J usage is TRBJ2-1; TRBD2 might be the D (5 bases). The CDR3 sequence is 13 residues long. V shed 6 bases and J shed 9 bases, with 18 bases lying between them. Germline CDR1 SQVTM, CDR2 ANQGSEA.

The chain couples TRBV6-2 or TRBV6-3 to TRBJ2-7; D possibly corresponds to TRBD1 (6 bases). The CDR3 extends over 15 amino acids. Germline CDR1 reads MNHEY; CDR2 reads SVGEGT. Trimming pared 2 bases from V and 5 bases from J, leaving 16 bases between. In nucleotides, the CDR3 is TGTGCCAGCAGTTACCAGGGGCGTCCTCCTGACGAGCAGTACTTC. Translation gives CASSYQGRPPDEQYF.

V gene TRBV20-1 combines with J gene TRBJ2-3; 13 nucleotides match TRBD2. V was pared by 0 bases and J by 1 base, with 10 bases of the junction left unmatched. The germline gives CDR1 DFQATT, CDR2 SNEGSKA (reference sequence). There are 19 residues in the CDR3. The CDR3 nucleotides are TGCAGTGCTAGAGATCCCCGGACTAGCGGGGGAACTGGCACAGATACGCAGTATTTT. It yields the protein CSARDPRTSGGTGTDTQYF.

The DNA of the CDR3 is TGCGCCAGCAAGGGCCCCCTCAAAAGACCAGGGGGCATCTACGAGCAGTACTTC. Translating gives CASKGPLKRPGGIYEQYF. The chain has TRBV10-1 and TRBJ2-7, with 8 nucleotides matching TRBD1. There are 18 residues in the CDR3. V lost 7 bases, J lost 3 bases, and 20 bases stayed unmatched. From germline, CDR1 is WNHNN and CDR2 SYGVQD (reference sequence).

A few counts support this clonotype. The rearrangement joins TRBV6-5 to TRBJ1-5, with D perhaps TRBD1 (5 bases). The V gene's germline CDR1 is MNHEY and CDR2 SVGAGI. V was cut by 6 bases and J by 4 bases, with 16 bases left in between. This CDR3 is 15 amino acids long. The CDR3 sequence is CASRLQANWNQPQHF. The CDR3, as DNA: TGTGCCAGCAGGTTACAGGCAAACTGGAATCAGCCCCAGCATTTT.